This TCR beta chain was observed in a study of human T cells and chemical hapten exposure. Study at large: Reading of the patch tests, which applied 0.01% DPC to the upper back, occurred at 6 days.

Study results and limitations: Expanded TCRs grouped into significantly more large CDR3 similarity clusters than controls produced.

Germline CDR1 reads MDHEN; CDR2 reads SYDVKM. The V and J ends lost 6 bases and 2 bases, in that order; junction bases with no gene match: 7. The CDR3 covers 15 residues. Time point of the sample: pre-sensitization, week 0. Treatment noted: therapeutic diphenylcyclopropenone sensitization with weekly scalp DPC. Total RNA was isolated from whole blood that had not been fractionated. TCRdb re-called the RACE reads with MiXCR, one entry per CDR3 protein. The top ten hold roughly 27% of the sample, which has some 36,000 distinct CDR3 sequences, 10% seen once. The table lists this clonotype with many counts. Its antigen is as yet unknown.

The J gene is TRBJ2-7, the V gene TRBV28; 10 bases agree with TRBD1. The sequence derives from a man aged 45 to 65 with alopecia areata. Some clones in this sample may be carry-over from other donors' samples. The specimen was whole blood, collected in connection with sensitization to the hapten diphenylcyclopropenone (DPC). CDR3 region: CASRRDRGRTYEQYF. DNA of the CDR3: TGTGCCAGCAGAAGGGACAGGGGACGCACCTACGAGCAGTACTTC.